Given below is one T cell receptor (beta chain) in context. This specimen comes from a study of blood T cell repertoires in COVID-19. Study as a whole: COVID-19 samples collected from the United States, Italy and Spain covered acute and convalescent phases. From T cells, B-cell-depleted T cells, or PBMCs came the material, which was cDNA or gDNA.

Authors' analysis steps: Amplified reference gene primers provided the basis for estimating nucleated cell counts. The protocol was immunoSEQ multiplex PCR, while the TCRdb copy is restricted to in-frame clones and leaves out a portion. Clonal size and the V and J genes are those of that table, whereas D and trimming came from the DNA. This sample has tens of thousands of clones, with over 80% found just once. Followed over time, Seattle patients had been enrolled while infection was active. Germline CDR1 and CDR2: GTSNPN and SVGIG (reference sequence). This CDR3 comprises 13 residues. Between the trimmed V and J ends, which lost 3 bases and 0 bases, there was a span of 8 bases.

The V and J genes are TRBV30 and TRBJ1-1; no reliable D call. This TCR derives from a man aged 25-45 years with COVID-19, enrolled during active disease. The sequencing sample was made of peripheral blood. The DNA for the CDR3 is TGTGCCTGGAGGGGGAGGATGAACACTGAAGCTTTCTTT. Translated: CAWRGRMNTEAFF. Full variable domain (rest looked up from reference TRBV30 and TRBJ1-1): SQTIHQWPATLVQPVGSPLSLECTVEGTSNPNLYWYRQAAGRGLQLLFYSVGIGQISSEVPQNLSASRPQDRQFILSSKKLLLSDSGFYLCAWRGRMNTEAFFGQGTRLTVV.